A selection of T cell receptor beta chains follows, all from one sample in a study of identical twins. A single record per CDR3 protein comes from TCRdb applying MiXCR to the 5' RACE reads. The sample includes some 300,000 distinct CDR3 sequences, around 12% of them seen just once. These same records also appear under a second study, on yellow fever vaccine responses in identical twins.

The material sequenced was CD8+ T cells sorted from blood. These receptor sequences come from a woman aged 18-29 years in good health. The CDR3 runs from the conserved cysteine through the conserved F or W. The D gene is left open where the match is weak. Expanded clones are given a class, and other clones once, few, many or no size at all.

v_gene: TRBV15; abundance: few; j_gene: TRBJ2-2; d_gene: -; CDR3nt: TGTGCCACCAGCAGTATTCCCGGCACCGGGGAGCTGTTTTTT; CDR3aa: CATSSIPGTGELFF
v_gene: TRBV12-5; abundance: -; j_gene: TRBJ2-7; d_gene: -; CDR3nt: TGTGCTAGTGGTTTGGTCACCTACGAGCAGTACTTC; CDR3aa: CASGLVTYEQYF
v_gene: TRBV7-6; abundance: -; j_gene: TRBJ2-7; d_gene: TRBD1; CDR3nt: TGTGCCAGCAGCCCCTTCCGGGACAGAGGTCCCTACGAGCAGTACTTC; CDR3aa: CASSPFRDRGPYEQYF
v_gene: TRBV6-5; abundance: few; j_gene: TRBJ2-2; d_gene: -; CDR3nt: TGTGCCAGCAGTTACTCGCAGGGTGCCCACACCGGGGAGCTGTTTTTT; CDR3aa: CASSYSQGAHTGELFF
v_gene: TRBV5-5; abundance: few; j_gene: TRBJ2-3; d_gene: -; CDR3nt: TGTGCCAGCAACTTGGACACTAACACAGATACGCAGTATTTT; CDR3aa: CASNLDTNTDTQYF
v_gene: TRBV7-6; abundance: -; j_gene: TRBJ2-1; d_gene: -; CDR3nt: TGTGCCAGCAGCTCTAGCCCGAACAGGGACGAGCAGTTCTTC; CDR3aa: CASSSSPNRDEQFF
v_gene: TRBV5-1; abundance: few; j_gene: TRBJ2-7; d_gene: TRBD1; CDR3nt: TGCGCCAGCAGCATCGGGACAGCACACTACGAGCAGTACTTC; CDR3aa: CASSIGTAHYEQYF
v_gene: TRBV4-1; abundance: -; j_gene: TRBJ2-1; d_gene: -; CDR3nt: TGCGCCAGCAGCCTCCACTCCCTAGACTACTCGGATGAGCAGTTCTTC; CDR3aa: CASSLHSLDYSDEQFF
v_gene: TRBV4-1; abundance: -; j_gene: TRBJ2-3; d_gene: TRBD1; CDR3nt: TGCGCCAGCAGCGAACTACCCGGGACAGGCACAGATACGCAGTATTTT; CDR3aa: CASSELPGTGTDTQYF
v_gene: TRBV7-9; abundance: few; j_gene: TRBJ2-3; d_gene: -; CDR3nt: TGTGCCAGCAGCTTTGACACCTCCGGGACGCCACATACGCAGTATTTT; CDR3aa: CASSFDTSGTPHTQYF
v_gene: TRBV3-1; abundance: -; j_gene: TRBJ2-1; d_gene: TRBD2; CDR3nt: TGTGCCAGCAGCCAAGATTTACTAGCGGGGGCCTACAATGAGCAGTTCTTC; CDR3aa: CASSQDLLAGAYNEQFF
v_gene: TRBV15; abundance: -; j_gene: TRBJ2-3; d_gene: -; CDR3nt: TGTGCCACCAGCAGGGACCGACCCAGCACAGATACGCAGTATTTT; CDR3aa: CATSRDRPSTDTQYF
v_gene: TRBV20-1; abundance: -; j_gene: TRBJ2-7; d_gene: -; CDR3nt: TGCAGTGCTAGAGACCCGACAGGACTTACCTACGAGCAGTACTTC; CDR3aa: CSARDPTGLTYEQYF
v_gene: TRBV4-2; abundance: -; j_gene: TRBJ1-2; d_gene: -; CDR3nt: TGTGCCAGCAGCCAAGAAGCTCCAGGGGTATCAGGTTATGGCTACACCTTC; CDR3aa: CASSQEAPGVSGYGYTF
v_gene: TRBV29-1; abundance: -; j_gene: TRBJ2-1; d_gene: -; CDR3nt: TGCAGCGTTGTGGAACTCGAATCCTACAATGAGCAGTTCTTC; CDR3aa: CSVVELESYNEQFF
v_gene: TRBV28; abundance: -; j_gene: TRBJ2-6; d_gene: -; CDR3nt: TGTGCCAGCAGTTTACCAACTACAGGGTCTGGGGCCAACGTCCTGACTTTC; CDR3aa: CASSLPTTGSGANVLTF
v_gene: TRBV15; abundance: -; j_gene: TRBJ1-5; d_gene: -; CDR3nt: TGTGCCACCAGCAGAGCGGGAGGCAATCAGCCCCAGCATTTT; CDR3aa: CATSRAGGNQPQHF
v_gene: TRBV6-1; abundance: -; j_gene: TRBJ2-7; d_gene: TRBD2; CDR3nt: TGTGCCAGCCTTAGCGGGTCCGACCAGGGCGAGCAGTACTTC; CDR3aa: CASLSGSDQGEQYF
v_gene: TRBV7-6; abundance: -; j_gene: TRBJ1-6; d_gene: -; CDR3nt: TGTGCCAGCAGCAAAAGGGACTGGACAACCTATTCACCCCTCCACTTT; CDR3aa: CASSKRDWTTYSPLHF
v_gene: TRBV29-1; abundance: many; j_gene: TRBJ2-1; d_gene: TRBD2; CDR3nt: TGCAGCGTTGATCCGAGCGGGGGTCTCTACAATGAGCAGTTCTTC; CDR3aa: CSVDPSGGLYNEQFF
v_gene: TRBV9; abundance: few; j_gene: TRBJ2-3; d_gene: -; CDR3nt: TGTGCCAGCAGCGTGTATCCGGGGAACACAGATACGCAGTATTTT; CDR3aa: CASSVYPGNTDTQYF
v_gene: TRBV2; abundance: -; j_gene: TRBJ2-7; d_gene: -; CDR3nt: TGTGCCAGCAGTGAAGAGGGTTCCTACGAGCAGTACTTC; CDR3aa: CASSEEGSYEQYF